What follows describes a single T cell receptor (beta chain). This sample stems from a study of shared clonotypes between healthy human individuals. The data were produced by immunoSEQ multiplex PCR, yet TCRdb's version contains in-frame clones alone and is incomplete. The data show a few million clones, approximately 94% seen once. In germline, CDR1 is GTSNPN, CDR2 SVGIG (reference sequence). Trimming took 0 bases from V and 9 from J; bases not matched to a gene: 8. This CDR3 comprises 14 residues. The specimen was naive CD4+ T cells sorted from blood. Subset noted: CD45RA+ positively selected. The chain recombines TRBV30 with TRBJ2-1; TRBD2 matches at 7 bases. This sequence was found in a man aged 18 to 30 in good health. The CDR3 bases are TGTGCCTGGAGTGTGGCGGGAGTACGACCTGAGCAGTTCTTC. It is translated as CAWSVAGVRPEQFF.